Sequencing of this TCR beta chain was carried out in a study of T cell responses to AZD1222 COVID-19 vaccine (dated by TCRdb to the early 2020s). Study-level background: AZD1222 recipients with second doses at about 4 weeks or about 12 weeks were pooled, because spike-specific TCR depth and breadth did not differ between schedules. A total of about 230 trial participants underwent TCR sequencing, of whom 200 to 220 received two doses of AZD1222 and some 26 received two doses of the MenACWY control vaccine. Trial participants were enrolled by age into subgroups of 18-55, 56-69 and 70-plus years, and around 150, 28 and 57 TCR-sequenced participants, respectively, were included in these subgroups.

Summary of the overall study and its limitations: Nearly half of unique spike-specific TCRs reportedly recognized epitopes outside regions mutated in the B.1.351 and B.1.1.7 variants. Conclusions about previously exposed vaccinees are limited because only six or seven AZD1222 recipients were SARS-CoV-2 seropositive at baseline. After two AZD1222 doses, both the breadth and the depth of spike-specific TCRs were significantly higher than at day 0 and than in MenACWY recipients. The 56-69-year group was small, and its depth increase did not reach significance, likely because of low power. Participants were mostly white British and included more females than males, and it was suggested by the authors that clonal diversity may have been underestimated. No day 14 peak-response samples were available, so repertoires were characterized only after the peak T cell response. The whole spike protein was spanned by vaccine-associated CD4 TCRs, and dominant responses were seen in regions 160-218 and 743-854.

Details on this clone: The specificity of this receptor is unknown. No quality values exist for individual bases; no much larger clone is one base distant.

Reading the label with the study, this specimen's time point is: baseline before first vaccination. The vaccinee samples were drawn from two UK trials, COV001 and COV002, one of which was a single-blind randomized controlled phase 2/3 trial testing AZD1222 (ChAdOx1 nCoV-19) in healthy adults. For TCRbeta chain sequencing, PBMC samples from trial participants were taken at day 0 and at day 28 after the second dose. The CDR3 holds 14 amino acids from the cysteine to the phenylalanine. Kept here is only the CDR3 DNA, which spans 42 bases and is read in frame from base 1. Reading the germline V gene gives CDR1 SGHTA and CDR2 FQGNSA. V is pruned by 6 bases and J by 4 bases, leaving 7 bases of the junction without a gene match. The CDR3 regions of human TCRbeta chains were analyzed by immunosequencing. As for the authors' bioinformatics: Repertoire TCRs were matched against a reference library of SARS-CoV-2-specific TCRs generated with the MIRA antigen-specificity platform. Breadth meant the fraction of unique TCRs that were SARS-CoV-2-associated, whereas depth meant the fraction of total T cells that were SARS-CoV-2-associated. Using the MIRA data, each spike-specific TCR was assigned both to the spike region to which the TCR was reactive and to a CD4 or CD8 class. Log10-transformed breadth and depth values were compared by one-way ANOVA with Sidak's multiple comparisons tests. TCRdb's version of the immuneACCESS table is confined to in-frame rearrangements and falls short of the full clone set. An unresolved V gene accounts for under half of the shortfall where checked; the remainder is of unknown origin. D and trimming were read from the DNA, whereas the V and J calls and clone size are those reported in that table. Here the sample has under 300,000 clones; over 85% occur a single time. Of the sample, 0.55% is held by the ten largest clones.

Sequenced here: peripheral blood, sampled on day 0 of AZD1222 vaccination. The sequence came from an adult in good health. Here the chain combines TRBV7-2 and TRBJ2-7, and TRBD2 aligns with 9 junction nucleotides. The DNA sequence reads TGTGCCAGCAGTAGCGGGAGAGGTGGATACGAGCAGTACTTC. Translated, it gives CASSSGRGGYEQYF.